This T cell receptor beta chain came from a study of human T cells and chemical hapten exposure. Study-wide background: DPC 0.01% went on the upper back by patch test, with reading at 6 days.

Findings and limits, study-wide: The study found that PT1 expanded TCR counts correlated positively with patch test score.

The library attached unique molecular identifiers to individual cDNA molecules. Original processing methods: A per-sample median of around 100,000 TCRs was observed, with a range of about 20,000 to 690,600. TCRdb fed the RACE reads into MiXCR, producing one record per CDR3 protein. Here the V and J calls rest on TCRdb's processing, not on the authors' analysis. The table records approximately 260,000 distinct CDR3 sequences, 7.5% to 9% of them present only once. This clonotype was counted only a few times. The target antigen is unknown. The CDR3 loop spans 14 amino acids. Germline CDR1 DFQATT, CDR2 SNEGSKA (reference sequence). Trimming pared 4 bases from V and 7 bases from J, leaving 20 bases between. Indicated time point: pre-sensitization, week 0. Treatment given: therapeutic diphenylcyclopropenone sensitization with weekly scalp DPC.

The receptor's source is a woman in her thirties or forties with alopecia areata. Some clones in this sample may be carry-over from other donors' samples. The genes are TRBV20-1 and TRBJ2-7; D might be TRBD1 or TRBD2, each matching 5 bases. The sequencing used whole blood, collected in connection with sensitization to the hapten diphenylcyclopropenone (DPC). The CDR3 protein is CSANTGTPLGEQYF. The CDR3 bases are TGCAGTGCTAATACCGGGACCCCCCTGGGGGAGCAGTACTTC.